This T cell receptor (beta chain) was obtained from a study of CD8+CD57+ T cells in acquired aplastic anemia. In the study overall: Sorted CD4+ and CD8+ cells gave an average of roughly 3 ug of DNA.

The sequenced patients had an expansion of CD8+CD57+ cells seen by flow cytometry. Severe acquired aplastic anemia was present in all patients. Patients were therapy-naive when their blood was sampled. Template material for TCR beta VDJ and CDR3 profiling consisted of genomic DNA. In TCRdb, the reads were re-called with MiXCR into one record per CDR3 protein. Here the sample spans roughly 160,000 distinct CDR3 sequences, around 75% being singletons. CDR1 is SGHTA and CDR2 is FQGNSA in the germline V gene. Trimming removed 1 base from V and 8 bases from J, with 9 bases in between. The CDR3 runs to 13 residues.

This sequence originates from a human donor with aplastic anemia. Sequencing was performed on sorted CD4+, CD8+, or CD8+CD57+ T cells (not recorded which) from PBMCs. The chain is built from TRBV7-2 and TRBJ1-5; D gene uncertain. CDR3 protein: CASSLGVVEPQHF. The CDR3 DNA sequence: TGTGCCAGCAGCTTAGGGGTAGTGGAGCCCCAGCATTTT.